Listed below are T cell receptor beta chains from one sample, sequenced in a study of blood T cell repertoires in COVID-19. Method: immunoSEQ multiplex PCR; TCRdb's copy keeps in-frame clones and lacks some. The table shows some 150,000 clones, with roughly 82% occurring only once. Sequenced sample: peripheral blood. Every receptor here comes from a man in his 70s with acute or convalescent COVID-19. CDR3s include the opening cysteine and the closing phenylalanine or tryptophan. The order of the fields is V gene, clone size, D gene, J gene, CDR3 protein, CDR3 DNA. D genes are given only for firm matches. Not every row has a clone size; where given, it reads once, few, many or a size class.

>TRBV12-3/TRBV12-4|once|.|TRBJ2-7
CASARGYEQYF
TGTGCCAGCGCCAGGGGTTACGAGCAGTACTTC
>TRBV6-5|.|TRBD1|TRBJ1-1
CASSYGRQGETEAFF
TGTGCCAGCAGTTACGGTCGACAGGGAGAAACTGAAGCTTTCTTT
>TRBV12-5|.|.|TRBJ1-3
CASGLPHVSGSRSGNTIYF
TGTGCTAGTGGTTTGCCCCACGTATCCGGGAGCCGCTCTGGAAACACCATATATTTT
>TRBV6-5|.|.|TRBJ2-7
CASSYSGGLSYEQYF
TGTGCCAGCAGTTACTCGGGGGGACTCTCCTACGAGCAGTACTTC
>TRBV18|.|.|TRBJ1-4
CASSLRQVENEKLFF
TGTGCCAGCTCACTCCGACAGGTGGAAAATGAAAAACTGTTTTTT
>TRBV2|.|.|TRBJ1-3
CASTLQGPGNTIYF
TGTGCCAGCACACTACAGGGTCCGGGAAACACCATATATTTT
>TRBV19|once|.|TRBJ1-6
CASSIGAYWNSPLHF
TGTGCCAGTAGTATAGGGGCCTATTGGAATTCACCCCTCCACTTT
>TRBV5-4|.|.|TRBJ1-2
CASSALSGRDYGYTF
TGTGCCAGCAGCGCCTTGAGCGGGCGGGACTATGGCTACACCTTC
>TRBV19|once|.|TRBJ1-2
CASSRQVNYGYTF
TGTGCCAGTAGTAGGCAGGTAAACTATGGCTACACCTTC
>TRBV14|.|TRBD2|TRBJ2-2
CASSQWTSRGPTGELFF
TGTGCCAGCAGCCAATGGACTAGCAGGGGTCCCACCGGGGAGCTGTTTTTT
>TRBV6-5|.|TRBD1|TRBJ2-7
CASRRGTGGDYEQYF
TGTGCCAGCAGACGAGGGACAGGGGGCGATTACGAGCAGTACTTC
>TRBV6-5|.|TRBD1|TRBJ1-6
CASSQGVYNSPLHF
TGTGCCAGCAGTCAGGGGGTTTATAATTCACCCCTCCACTTT
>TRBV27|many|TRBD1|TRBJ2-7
CASSTSRDRVHEQYF
TGTGCCAGCAGTACAAGCCGGGACAGGGTCCACGAGCAGTACTTC
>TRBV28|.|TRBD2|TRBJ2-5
CASSPGLAGETQYF
TGTGCCAGCAGTCCAGGACTAGCGGGAGAGACCCAGTACTTC
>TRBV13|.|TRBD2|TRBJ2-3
CASSPGSLAGFTDTQYF
TGTGCCAGCAGCCCTGGGAGCCTAGCGGGATTTACAGATACGCAGTATTTT
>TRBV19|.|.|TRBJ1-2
CASSIGEGNYGYTF
TGTGCCAGTAGCATCGGGGAGGGTAACTATGGCTACACCTTC
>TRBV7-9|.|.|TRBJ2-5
CASSLQLLGQETQYF
TGTGCCAGCAGCTTACAATTACTTGGCCAAGAGACCCAGTACTTC
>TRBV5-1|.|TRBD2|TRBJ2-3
CASSLGGGRGPSPDTQYF
TGCGCCAGCAGCTTGGGCGGAGGGAGGGGCCCGTCCCCAGATACGCAGTATTTT
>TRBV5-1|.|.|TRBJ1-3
CASSLNQGLSGNTIYF
TGCGCCAGCAGCTTGAATCAGGGCCTCTCTGGAAACACCATATATTTT
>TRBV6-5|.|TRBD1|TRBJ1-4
CASRRDRGNEKLFF
TGTGCCAGCAGACGGGACAGGGGTAATGAAAAACTGTTTTTT
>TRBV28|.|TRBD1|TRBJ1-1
CASTPPGQEKAFF
TGTGCCAGCACACCTCCGGGACAGGAAAAAGCTTTCTTT
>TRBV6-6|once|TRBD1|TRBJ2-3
CASRLGGQGTDTQYF
TGTGCCAGCAGATTGGGGGGACAGGGCACAGATACGCAGTATTTT
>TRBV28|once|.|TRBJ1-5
CASSLGRQAVQPQHF
TGTGCCAGCAGTTTGGGGCGCCAGGCCGTCCAGCCCCAGCATTTT
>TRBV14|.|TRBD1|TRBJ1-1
CASSQGQGGEAFF
TGTGCCAGCAGCCAGGGACAGGGAGGGGAAGCTTTCTTT
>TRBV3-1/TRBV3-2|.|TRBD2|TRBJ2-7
CASSQGSGEAGGYEQYF
TGTGCCAGCAGCCAAGGGTCCGGGGAAGCGGGAGGCTACGAGCAGTACTTC
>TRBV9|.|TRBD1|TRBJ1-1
CASSAGGANTEAFF
TGTGCCAGCAGCGCAGGGGGCGCGAACACTGAAGCTTTCTTT
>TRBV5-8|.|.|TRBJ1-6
CASSLRWIGGSSPLHF
TGTGCCAGCAGCTTGAGATGGATCGGCGGGAGTTCACCCCTCCACTTT
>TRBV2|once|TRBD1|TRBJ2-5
CASSVRDRGQETQYF
TGTGCCAGCAGTGTCCGGGACAGGGGCCAAGAGACCCAGTACTTC
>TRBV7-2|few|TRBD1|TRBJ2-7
CASSLDTGAYEQYF
TGTGCCAGCAGCTTAGATACAGGGGCTTACGAGCAGTACTTC
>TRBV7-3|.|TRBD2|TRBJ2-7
CASSSAAGGYEQYF
TGTGCCAGCAGCTCTGCAGCGGGAGGCTACGAGCAGTACTTC
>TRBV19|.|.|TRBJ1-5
CASTTSGRGGNQPQHF
TGTGCCAGTACCACTTCGGGCAGGGGAGGCAATCAGCCCCAGCATTTT
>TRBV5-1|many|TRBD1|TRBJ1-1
CASRKGQLNTEAFF
TGCGCCAGCAGGAAGGGACAGTTAAACACTGAAGCTTTCTTT
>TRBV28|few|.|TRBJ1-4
CASSISQTSLEKLFF
TGTGCCAGCAGTATTTCACAGACCTCCTTGGAAAAACTGTTTTTT
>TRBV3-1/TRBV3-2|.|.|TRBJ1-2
CASSQVGDSDGYTF
TGTGCCAGCAGCCAAGTTGGGGACTCCGATGGCTACACCTTC
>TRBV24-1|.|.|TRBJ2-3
CATSDLRGTDTQYF
TGTGCCACCAGTGATCTCCGGGGGACAGATACGCAGTATTTT
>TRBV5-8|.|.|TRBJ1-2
CASRQEEGYTF
TGTGCCAGTCGTCAGGAAGAGGGCTACACCTTC
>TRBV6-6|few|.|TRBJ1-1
CASSNAGSYTEAFF
TGTGCCAGCAGCAACGCAGGGTCTTACACTGAAGCTTTCTTT
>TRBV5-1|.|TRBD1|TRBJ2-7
CASSLSGQGAYEQYF
TGCGCCAGCAGTTTGTCCGGACAGGGGGCCTACGAGCAGTACTTC
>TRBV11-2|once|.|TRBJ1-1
CASSLGLTGYEAFF
TGTGCCAGCAGCTTAGGCCTGACAGGATATGAAGCTTTCTTT
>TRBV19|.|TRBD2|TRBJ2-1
CATSPTSGNNEQFF
TGTGCCACCTCGCCGACTAGCGGTAACAATGAGCAGTTCTTC
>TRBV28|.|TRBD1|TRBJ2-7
CASSRQGAATYEQYF
TGTGCCAGCAGCCGACAGGGGGCGGCCACCTACGAGCAGTACTTC
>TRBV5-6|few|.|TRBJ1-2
CASSQAIANYGYTF
TGTGCCAGCAGCCAGGCGATAGCTAACTATGGCTACACCTTC
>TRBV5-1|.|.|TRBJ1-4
CASSLDPFTNEKLFF
TGCGCCAGCAGCTTGGATCCCTTTACTAATGAAAAACTGTTTTTT
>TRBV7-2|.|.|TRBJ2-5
CAGRGGNWETQYF
TGTGCCGGCAGGGGCGGGAATTGGGAGACCCAGTACTTC
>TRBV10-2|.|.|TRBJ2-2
CASRQSWGDTGELFF
TGCGCCAGCAGACAAAGTTGGGGGGACACCGGGGAGCTGTTTTTT
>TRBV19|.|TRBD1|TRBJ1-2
CASSRGQGANYGYTF
TGTGCCAGTAGTAGAGGACAGGGAGCTAACTATGGCTACACCTTC
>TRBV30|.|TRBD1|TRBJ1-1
CAWSPDRARLRAFF
TGTGCCTGGAGTCCCGACAGGGCCCGACTAAGAGCTTTCTTT
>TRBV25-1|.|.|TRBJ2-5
CASSDISVYETQYF
TGTGCCAGCAGTGACATTAGCGTTTATGAGACCCAGTACTTC
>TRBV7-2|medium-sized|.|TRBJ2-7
CASSFTGFAHEQYF
TGTGCCAGCAGCTTTACGGGGTTTGCCCACGAGCAGTACTTC
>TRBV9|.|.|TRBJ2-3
CASSSARGGPIGTDTQYF
TGTGCCAGCAGCTCAGCTAGGGGGGGACCCATCGGCACAGATACGCAGTATTTT
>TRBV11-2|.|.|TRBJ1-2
CASSLGAGAPSNYGYTF
TGTGCCAGCAGCTTAGGGGCAGGGGCCCCATCTAACTATGGCTACACCTTC
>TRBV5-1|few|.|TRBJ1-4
CASSFGRGDEKLFF
TGCGCCAGCAGCTTTGGCAGGGGAGATGAAAAACTGTTTTTT
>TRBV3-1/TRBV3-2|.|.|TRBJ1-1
CASSPLGANTEAFF
TGTGCCAGCAGTCCCTTGGGGGCGAACACTGAAGCTTTCTTT
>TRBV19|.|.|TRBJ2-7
CASSIGRRYEQYF
TGTGCCAGTAGTATTGGCAGGAGGTACGAGCAGTACTTC
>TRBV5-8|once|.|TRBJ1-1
CASSYRRGTEAFF
TGTGCCAGCAGCTACAGGCGGGGCACTGAAGCTTTCTTT
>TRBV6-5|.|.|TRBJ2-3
CASSRVPSTDTQYF
TGTGCCAGCAGTCGGGTCCCGAGCACAGATACGCAGTATTTT
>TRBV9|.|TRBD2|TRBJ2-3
CASSGQGLAGHTQYF
TGTGCCAGCAGTGGACAGGGACTAGCGGGTCATACGCAGTATTTT
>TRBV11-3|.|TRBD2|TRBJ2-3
CASSLYSGRLNTQYF
TGTGCCAGCAGCTTATATAGCGGGAGGCTAAATACGCAGTATTTT